These 9 T cell receptor beta chains originate from one sample sequenced in a study of PD-1 blockade in classical Hodgkin lymphoma. Some clones are missing from TCRdb's copy, which holds only in-frame ones; the method was immunoSEQ multiplex PCR. The sample holds 15,000 to 20,000 clones; around 81% are singletons and the top ten take 22%. This sample's time point: cycle 4 day 1 (C4D1), after less than 7 weeks of nivolumab. The patients all showed relapse after autologous stem cell transplantation, while their brentuximab vedotin exposure varied. This sample comprised peripheral blood mononuclear cells (PBMCs), obtained before the fourth cycle of nivolumab. These receptors were collected from a human donor with classical Hodgkin lymphoma.

The rearrangement links TRBV25-1 to TRBJ2-6; no definite D call. The CDR3 length is 16 residues. Germline V gene data show CDR1 as MGHDK and CDR2 as SYGVNS. Trimming shortened V by 3 bases and J by 4 bases, and 13 bases separated the two germline ends. The CDR3 reads CASSEVPAWGANVLTF. CDR3 sequence (DNA): TGTGCCAGCAGTGAGGTTCCGGCTTGGGGGGCCAACGTCCTGACTTTC.

The gene calls are TRBV7-8 and TRBJ2-1; 9 bases are shared with TRBD2. Losses at the gene ends were 5 bases for V and 0 bases for J; bases not matched to a gene: 5. Germline V gene lookup returns CDR1 SGHVS and CDR2 FQNEAQ. This CDR3 has 16 residues. As DNA, the CDR3 is TGTGCCAGCAGCAAGGTTAGCGGGAGCTCCTACAATGAGCAGTTCTTC. It specifies CASSKVSGSSYNEQFF.

V is TRBV7-2 and J is TRBJ1-3, with D unresolved. This CDR3 region has 17 residues. Deletions cut 5 bases from V and 3 bases from J, with 20 bases between. Germline loops: CDR1 SGHTA, CDR2 FQGNSA. Here the CDR3 reads CASSRNSRPSDGNTIYF. DNA of the CDR3: TGTGCCAGCAGCCGGAACAGCCGACCGAGTGATGGAAACACCATATATTTT.

V and J are TRBV28 and TRBJ1-3, with D hard to call. This CDR3 is 17 amino acids long. Trimming removed 10 bases at V and 2 bases at J, with 24 bases between. Germline V gives CDR1 MDHEN, CDR2 SYDVKM. The CDR3 coding sequence is TGTGCCATCCAACCCGACCCCGCTGGGCTACCTGGAAACACCATATATTTT. Translating it yields CAIQPDPAGLPGNTIYF.

The chain links TRBV2 to TRBJ1-5; no firm D call. The V end lost 3 bases, the J end lost 5 bases, and 8 bases lay between the germline ends. Germline lookup yields CDR1 SNHLY and CDR2 FYNNEI. This CDR3 contains 13 residues. CDR3 in DNA: TGTGCCAGCAGTGACCGGGGATATCAGCCCCAGCATTTT. It encodes CASSDRGYQPQHF.

The J gene is TRBJ1-2, the V gene TRBV29-1; tentatively, D is TRBD1 (5 bases). V lost 6 bases and J lost 0, with 14 bases in between. Germline CDR1 reads SQVTM; CDR2 reads ANQGSEA. The CDR3 extends over 14 amino acids. The CDR3 nucleotides read TGCAGCGTGGACATCGCTAACTCTAACTATGGCTACACCTTC. Amino acid sequence: CSVDIANSNYGYTF.

This chain uses TRBV29-1 with TRBJ2-1, with 10 bases identical to TRBD2. V was clipped by 6 bases and J by 5 bases; unmatched bases: 7. The CDR3 runs to 14 residues. From germline, CDR1 is SQVTM and CDR2 ANQGSEA. The CDR3 sequence: CSVVSGGADNEQFF. CDR3 DNA: TGCAGCGTCGTGAGCGGGGGGGCTGACAATGAGCAGTTCTTC.

In this sample, this clone turned up a few times. The chain combines TRBV4-3 with TRBJ1-4; D is unresolved. Trimming cost V 0 bases and J 2 bases, with 16 bases left between them. Germline V gene sequence: CDR1 LGHNA, CDR2 YSLEER. The length of the CDR3 is 18 residues. CDR3 nucleotides: TGCGCCAGCAGCCAAGATCCCCCCGTCCCCGGGACTAATGAAAAACTGTTTTTT. It codes for CASSQDPPVPGTNEKLFF.

V gene TRBV10-1 combines with J gene TRBJ2-1; TRBD1 might be the D (6 bases). The CDR3 has 16 residues. Per the germline V gene, CDR1 is WNHNN and CDR2 is SYGVQD (reference sequence). Trimming stripped 6 bases from V and 0 bases from J, with 15 bases between. The CDR3 loop is CASSPGTSSSYNEQFF. As DNA, the CDR3 is TGCGCCAGCAGCCCCGGGACATCGAGCTCCTACAATGAGCAGTTCTTC.